Listed here is a single T cell receptor (beta chain). This CDR3 has 16 residues. Deletions cut 5 bases from V and 3 bases from J, with 22 bases between. CDR1 and CDR2 (germline): SQVTM, ANQGSEA. Then a second PCR, running about 7 to 11 cycles, was carried out with a sample-barcoded 5' primer and a J-beta primer mix. From the 5' RACE reads, TCRdb called clonotypes with MiXCR, one entry per CDR3 protein. This sample has some 1,000,000 distinct CDR3 sequences; 20% to 25% occur once, and the top ten carry approximately 0.7%. The sample is drawn from a study of blood T cells in healthy people across ages. This same sample was also taken into another study, of T cells of mothers and their children.

The specimen sequenced was blood. V gene TRBV29-1 combines with J gene TRBJ2-5, with D perhaps TRBD2 (8 bases). The clonotype comes from a girl aged 2-9 years in good health. In DNA form, the CDR3 reads TGCAGCGTTCAGGGGGTGGATAGCGGGATTGAAGAGACCCAGTACTTC. Its translation is CSVQGVDSGIEETQYF. The full variable domain, in which reference TRBV29-1 and TRBJ2-5 provide the parts outside the CDR3, is SAVISQKPSRDICQRGTSLTIQCQVDSQVTMMFWYRQQPGQSLTLIATANQGSEATYESGFVIDKFPISRPNLTFSTLTVSNMSPEDSSIYLCSVQGVDSGIEETQYFGPGTRLLVL.